This TCR beta chain was found in a study of T cells expressing NK-cell markers. TCRdb re-analyzed the 5' RACE reads; it lists each CDR3 protein once, without DNA. The table for this sample gives about 430,000 distinct CDR3 sequences. CDR1 is SEHNR and CDR2 is FQNEAQ in the germline V gene (reference sequence). The CDR3 consists of 14 residues. Input material: blood T cells: a sorted CD56 or NKG2C T cell subset, CD4+ or CD8+ T cells, or bulk PBMC T cells (not recorded which). V is TRBV7-9 and J is TRBJ1-6. The receptor was isolated from a woman between 50 and 59 years old in good health. The CDR3 sequence: CASSLALWDSPLHF.